These T cell receptor beta chains were read from a single sample in a study of CD8+ T cells in alopecia areata. Using immunoSEQ multiplex PCR, the repertoire was profiled, and TCRdb retains in-frame clones only, with some absent. The data hold approximately 280,000 clones, with 58% observed a single time. This sample comprised CD4+ T cells sorted from blood, obtained at week 24, from a patient treated with tofacitinib. Receptors were obtained from a human donor with alopecia areata. The CDR3 runs from the conserved cysteine through the conserved F or W. D genes are given only for firm matches. Part of the rows lack a size; the others show once, few, many or a class for expanded clones.

CDR3 protein	CDR3 DNA	D gene	J gene	clone size	V gene
CASSLQGRQPQHF	TGTGCCAGCAGCTTACAGGGTCGCCAGCCCCAGCATTTT	.	TRBJ1-5	.	TRBV27
CASSLGQGTNTIYF	TGCGCCAGCAGCTTGGGACAGGGGACAAACACCATATATTTT	TRBD1	TRBJ1-3	.	TRBV5-1
CASCPEWSETQYF	TGTGCCAGCTGCCCGGAGTGGAGCGAGACCCAGTACTTC	.	TRBJ2-5	.	TRBV2
CASSQGSLVNQPQHF	TGCGCCAGCAGCCAAGGGTCACTAGTCAATCAGCCCCAGCATTTT	.	TRBJ1-5	.	TRBV4-1
CASSQVSTRDTQYF	TGCGCCAGCAGCCAAGTTTCCACGAGGGATACGCAGTATTTT	.	TRBJ2-3	.	TRBV4-1
CASSSLGGGADYEQYF	TGTGCCAGCAGTTCCCTCGGGGGGGGCGCAGACTACGAGCAGTACTTC	TRBD2	TRBJ2-7	few	TRBV27
CASSSNRGTEAFF	TGTGCCAGCAGCTCCAACAGGGGGACTGAAGCTTTCTTT	TRBD1	TRBJ1-1	.	TRBV27
CASSLGLATTGELFF	TGTGCCAGCAGCTTGGGACTAGCGACCACCGGGGAGCTGTTTTTT	TRBD2	TRBJ2-2	.	TRBV7-2
CASSPSYSGNTIYF	TGTGCCAGCAGCCCTAGCTATTCTGGAAACACCATATATTTT	.	TRBJ1-3	.	TRBV6-5
CASSQVWTSGDYNEQFF	TGTGCCAGCAGCCAAGTCTGGACTAGCGGGGACTACAATGAGCAGTTCTTC	TRBD2	TRBJ2-1	few	TRBV4-2
CASNHPGSNTEAFF	TGCGCCAGCAACCACCCAGGGAGCAACACAGAAGCTTTCTTT	.	TRBJ1-1	.	TRBV5-1
CASSLRGRQGSEQYF	TGTGCCAGCAGCTTACGCGGACGGCAGGGGAGCGAGCAGTACTTC	.	TRBJ2-7	.	TRBV7-2
CATSRGPPGQGARETQYF	TGTGCCACCAGCAGAGGGCCCCCAGGACAGGGGGCGCGTGAGACCCAGTACTTC	TRBD1	TRBJ2-5	few	TRBV15
CASSQLVSLGEQYF	TGTGCCAGCAGCCAGCTCGTCTCGCTTGGGGAGCAGTACTTC	.	TRBJ2-7	.	TRBV4-2
CASSLGVEGEQYF	TGTGCCAGCAGCCTGGGGGTGGAGGGCGAGCAGTACTTC	.	TRBJ2-7	.	TRBV28
CASSSTASYGYTF	TGCGCCAGCAGCTCGACAGCCTCCTATGGCTACACCTTC	.	TRBJ1-2	.	TRBV5-1